Below, one T cell receptor (beta chain) is given with its context. Its antigen is undetermined. The sort gate was single viable CD3+CD4+CD8-CD45RO+ cells for memory CD4+ T cells. The table came from immunoSEQ multiplex PCR; TCRdb's copy has only in-frame clones and leaves some out. This table holds around 76,000 clones, 60% to 80% found once. This record belongs to a study of memory CD4+ T cells and cytomegalovirus serostatus. The overall study: Donors were healthy Belgian adults, several CMV seropositive and approximately 23 seronegative.

CDR1 and CDR2 (germline): LNHDA, SQIVND (reference sequence). V was shortened by 8 bases and J by 8 bases, with 21 bases between the two germline ends. The CDR3 length is 14 residues. Study-level findings and limits: Suggested: most of the CMV-linked TCR signature lies in CD4+ memory cells. Median bootstrapped AUC for CMV status was around 0.95 originally, 0.85 to 0.92 US-trained. CD4+ memory repertoires contained about 40% of the roughly 150 reported CMV TCRbeta sequences.

The sequence was obtained from an adult in good health and CMV-seropositive. The chain joins TRBV19 to TRBJ1-2, with no clear D. Sample: memory CD4+ T cells from blood. CDR3 coding DNA: TGTGCCAGTTGCCAAGTGGGGTTAGGAGAAGGCTACACCTTC. It translates to CASCQVGLGEGYTF.